The 18 T cell receptor beta chains below were found in one sample sequenced in a study of OX40 agonist ivuxolimab in advanced cancers. Repertoires were generated with immunoSEQ multiplex PCR, while TCRdb's copy carries only in-frame clones and drops some. The sample includes about 18,000 clones, about 70% of them seen just once. The source was CD4+ or CD8+ T cells sorted from blood, collected in a trial of the OX40 agonist ivuxolimab. All receptors come from an adult with an advanced solid tumor such as melanoma, head and neck, liver or kidney cancer.

The chain links TRBV29-1 to TRBJ1-1; a weak D match, TRBD1 (5 bases). This CDR3 spans 12 amino acids. V was shortened by 4 bases and J by 6 bases, with 12 bases between the two germline ends. Germline CDR1 reads SQVTM; CDR2 reads ANQGSEA. CDR3 DNA sequence: TGCAGCGTTGTCGATCAGGGCGCTGAAGCTTTCTTT. Its protein product is CSVVDQGAEAFF.

This sequence joins TRBV28 and TRBJ2-7; a possible D gene is TRBD2 (6 bases). This CDR3 comprises 14 residues. V shed 8 bases and J shed 0 bases, with 14 bases lying between them. Germline V gives CDR1 MDHEN, CDR2 SYDVKM. The CDR3 nucleotides read TGTGCCAGCGTTCCAGCGCGGGGCTCCTACGAGCAGTACTTC. Its translation: CASVPARGSYEQYF. The entire variable domain, with the rest obtained from reference TRBV28 and TRBJ2-7, is as follows: DVKVTQSSRYLVKRTGEKVFLECVQDMDHENMFWYRQDPGLGLRLIYFSYDVKMKEKGDIPEGYSVSREKKERFSLILESASTNQTSMYLCASVPARGSYEQYFGPGTRLTVT.

The J gene is TRBJ2-1, the V gene TRBV19; possibly TRBD2 for D (6 bases). This CDR3 has 15 residues. CDR1 and CDR2 from the germline V gene are LNHDA and SQIVND (reference sequence). The germline V and J ends were trimmed by 6 bases and 4 bases, with 16 bases remaining between them. As DNA, the CDR3 is TGTGCCAGTAGAGCGGAGGGACCGCTATACAATGAGCAGTTCTTC. It is translated as CASRAEGPLYNEQFF.

The V and J genes are TRBV7-2 and TRBJ2-7; 7 nucleotides line up with TRBD2. This CDR3 spans 14 amino acids. Per germline, CDR1 SGHTA and CDR2 FQGNSA. J gave up 6 bases and V 0 bases, and 5 bases lay outside the gene matches. CDR3 bases: TGTGCCAGCAGCTTAGCGGGAGGGAGGCCCGAGCAGTACTTC. This codes for CASSLAGGRPEQYF.

This clone was recorded a few times. The rearrangement uses TRBV5-1 and TRBJ2-1; 11 nucleotides agree with TRBD2. J gave up 9 bases and V 3 bases, and 14 bases lay outside the gene matches. Germline V gene data show CDR1 as SGHRS and CDR2 as YFSETQ. This CDR3 is 17 amino acids long. Here the CDR3 reads CASSSGPSGRLQGEQFF. CDR3 nucleotide sequence: TGCGCCAGCAGCTCCGGCCCTAGCGGGAGGCTCCAGGGTGAGCAGTTCTTC.

The chain has TRBV7-8 and TRBJ2-7; 9 nucleotides agree with TRBD1. CDR3 length: 16 amino acids. The junction had 15 bases not matched to a gene; V was cut back by 6 bases and J by 6 bases. The germline CDR1 and CDR2 sequences are SGHVS and FQNEAQ. CDR3 bases: TGTGCCAGCAGTCAAACACCCCGGGACAGGGTACCCGAGCAGTACTTC. As protein: CASSQTPRDRVPEQYF.

This chain uses TRBV29-1 with TRBJ2-3, with 7 bases aligning to TRBD1. Germline CDR1 and CDR2: SQVTM and ANQGSEA. The CDR3 extends over 13 amino acids. J lost 4 bases, V lost 4 bases, and 5 bases had no gene match. DNA of the CDR3: TGCAGCGTTGGAGGGGGCGCCTCAGATACGCAGTATTTT. It yields the protein CSVGGGASDTQYF.

This rearrangement joins TRBV28 to TRBJ1-1, with no clear D. V lost 5 bases, J lost 1 base, and 5 bases lay in between. The CDR3 spans 12 residues. The germline V gene encodes CDR1 MDHEN and CDR2 SYDVKM. The CDR3 bases are TGTGCCAGCAGTCTAGGGAACACTGAAGCTTTCTTT. Translated: CASSLGNTEAFF.

This clone appeared a few times. This chain uses TRBV18 with TRBJ1-5, with 10 bases identical to TRBD1. With 5 bases clipped from V and 6 bases from J, the junction kept 10 bases outside the gene matches. The length of the CDR3 is 16 residues. The germline V gene encodes CDR1 KGHSH and CDR2 LQKENI. The CDR3 loop is CASSREGQGMGQPQHF. CDR3 nucleotides: TGTGCCAGCTCAAGAGAGGGACAGGGGATGGGTCAGCCCCAGCATTTT. Full variable domain (missing parts from reference TRBV18 and TRBJ1-5): NAGVMQNPRHLVRRRGQEARLRCSPMKGHSHVYWYRQLPEEGLKFMVYLQKENIIDESGMPKERFSAEFPKEGPSILRIQQVVRGDSAAYFCASSREGQGMGQPQHFGDGTRLSIL.

Written as DNA, the CDR3 is TGTGCCAGCAGCTCGGGTTTAGGGTTAAACTATGGCTACACCTTC. Protein product: CASSSGLGLNYGYTF. This sequence joins TRBV7-9 and TRBJ1-2; no reliable D call. The V and J ends lost 4 bases and 2 bases respectively, with 14 bases between them. This CDR3 contains 15 residues. Germline CDR1 SEHNR, CDR2 FQNEAQ (reference sequence).

This rearrangement joins TRBV27 to TRBJ1-2; D is unresolved. Looked up from germline, CDR1 is MNHEY and CDR2 is SMNVEV (reference sequence). The CDR3 runs to 11 residues. With 8 bases removed from V and 6 bases from J, the gap between germline ends came to 10 bases. CDR3 nucleotides: TGTGCCAGCCGGGAAGGGCATGGCTACACCTTC. This codes for CASREGHGYTF.

This clone was counted a single time. The CDR3 region has the DNA TGTGCCAGTAGTATAAACGAACGAGACCGGCTAAACACTGAAGCTTTCTTT. It codes for CASSINERDRLNTEAFF. The chain recombines TRBV19 with TRBJ1-1; unclear D gene. The CDR3 is 17 residues long. The V end lost 2 bases, the J end lost 2 bases, and 18 bases lay between the germline ends. Germline loops: CDR1 LNHDA, CDR2 SQIVND (reference sequence).

By share, this clone ranks as medium-sized (0.01 to 0.1%). This chain links TRBV10-1 with TRBJ1-4; D not certain. Trimming shortened V by 3 bases and J by 0 bases, and 5 bases separated the two germline ends. Germline V gene sequence: CDR1 WNHNN, CDR2 SYGVQD (reference sequence). The CDR3 spans 14 residues. The DNA for the CDR3 is TGCGCCAGCAGTGACGATGCAACTAATGAAAAACTGTTTTTT. Translating it yields CASSDDATNEKLFF.

This clone was detected only once. The rearrangement joins TRBV19 to TRBJ2-2; TRBD2 matches 7 bases. From germline, CDR1 is LNHDA and CDR2 SQIVND (reference sequence). The CDR3 is 14 amino acids. V trimming: 3 bases; J trimming: 4 bases; junction bases outside the gene matches: 2. As DNA, the CDR3 is TGTGCCAGTAGTATCGGGGGGACCACCGGGGAGCTGTTTTTT. Translating gives CASSIGGTTGELFF.

V usage is TRBV5-1 and J usage is TRBJ2-3, with 9 bases matching TRBD1. The trim removed 1 base at V and 4 bases at J, leaving 7 bases unmatched. This CDR3 is built from 16 residues. Germline loops: CDR1 SGHRS, CDR2 YFSETQ. The CDR3 nucleotides are TGCGCCAGCAGCTTGCATCCGGGACAGGGTTCAGATACGCAGTATTTT. Encoded protein: CASSLHPGQGSDTQYF.

The chain employs TRBV28 and TRBJ1-2, with no clear D. The CDR3 length is 11 residues. CDR1 and CDR2 from the germline V gene are MDHEN and SYDVKM. Trimming shortened V by 8 bases and J by 8 bases, and 12 bases separated the two germline ends. CDR3 sequence reads: CASGGIEGYTF. DNA of the CDR3: TGTGCCAGCGGCGGAATAGAAGGCTACACCTTC.

CDR3 loop: CASGLTSYEQYF. The CDR3 DNA follows: TGTGCCAGCGGGTTGACCTCCTACGAGCAGTACTTC. This chain uses TRBV6-5 with TRBJ2-7; D is undetermined. Germline CDR1 MNHEY, CDR2 SVGAGI. CDR3 length: 12 amino acids. V was cut by 8 bases and J by 0 bases, with 8 bases left in between.

V gene TRBV2 combines with J gene TRBJ2-7; D remains unclear. The V end was cut by 3 bases, the J end by 2 bases, with 8 bases between. Looked up from germline, CDR1 is SNHLY and CDR2 is FYNNEI. This CDR3 spans 13 amino acids. CDR3 nucleotide sequence: TGTGCCAGCAGTGATCCCTCGACCTACGAGCAGTACTTC. Translated, it gives CASSDPSTYEQYF.